This T cell receptor beta chain was documented in a study of blood T cell repertoires in COVID-19. Overall study: PBMCs, B-cell-depleted T cells, or T cells were the source of the cDNA or gDNA that made up the material.

Trimming stripped 3 bases from V and 1 base from J, with 12 bases between. This CDR3 comprises 15 residues. Per germline, CDR1 MNHEY and CDR2 SVGEGT. Assay: immunoSEQ multiplex PCR; the TCRdb copy retains only in-frame clones and omits some. This table holds approximately 350,000 clones, 85% to 90% found once. The V call is TRBV6-2 or TRBV6-3, the J call TRBJ1-1; D might be TRBD1 (6 bases). The specimen was PBMCs or T cells enriched from blood (not recorded which). The source of this sequence is a man aged 18 to 29 who had recovered from COVID-19. CDR3 nucleotide sequence: TGTGCCAGCAGTTATCATGGGGGCCGGAACACTGAAGCTTTCTTT. This codes for CASSYHGGRNTEAFF.